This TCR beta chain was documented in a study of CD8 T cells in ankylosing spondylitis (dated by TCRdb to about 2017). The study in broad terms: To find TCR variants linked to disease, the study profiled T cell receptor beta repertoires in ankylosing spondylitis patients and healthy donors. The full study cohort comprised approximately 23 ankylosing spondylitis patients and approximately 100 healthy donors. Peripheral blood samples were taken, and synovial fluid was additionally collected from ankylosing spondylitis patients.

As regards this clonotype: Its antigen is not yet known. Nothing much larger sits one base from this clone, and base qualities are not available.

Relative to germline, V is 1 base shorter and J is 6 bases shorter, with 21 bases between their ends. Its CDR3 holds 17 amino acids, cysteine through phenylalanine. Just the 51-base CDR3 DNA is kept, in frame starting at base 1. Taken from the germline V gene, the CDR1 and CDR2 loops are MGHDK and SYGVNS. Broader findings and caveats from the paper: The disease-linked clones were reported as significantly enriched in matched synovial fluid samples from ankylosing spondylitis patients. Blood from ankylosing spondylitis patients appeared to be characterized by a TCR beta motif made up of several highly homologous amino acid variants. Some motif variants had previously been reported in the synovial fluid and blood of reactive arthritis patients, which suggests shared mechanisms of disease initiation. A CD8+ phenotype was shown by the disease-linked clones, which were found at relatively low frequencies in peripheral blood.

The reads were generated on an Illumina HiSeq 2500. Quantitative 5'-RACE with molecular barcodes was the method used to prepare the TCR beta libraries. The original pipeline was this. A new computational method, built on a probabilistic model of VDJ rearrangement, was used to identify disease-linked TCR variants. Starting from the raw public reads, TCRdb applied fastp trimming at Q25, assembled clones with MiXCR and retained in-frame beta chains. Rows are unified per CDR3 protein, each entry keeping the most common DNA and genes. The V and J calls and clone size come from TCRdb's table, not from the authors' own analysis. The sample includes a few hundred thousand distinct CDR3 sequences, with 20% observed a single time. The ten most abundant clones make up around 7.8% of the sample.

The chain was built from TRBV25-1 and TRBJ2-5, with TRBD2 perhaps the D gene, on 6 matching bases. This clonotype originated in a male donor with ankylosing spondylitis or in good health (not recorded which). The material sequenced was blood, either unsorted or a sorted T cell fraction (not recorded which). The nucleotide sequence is TGTGCCAGCAGTGAATCAAAGGATTGGGCAGGGAGGAAGACCCAGTACTTC. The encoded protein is CASSESKDWAGRKTQYF.